The T cell receptor beta chain described here comes from a study of technical replicates of blood from several donors. Trimming removed 3 bases from V and 2 bases from J, with 14 bases in between. Germline CDR1 reads MNHEY; CDR2 reads SMNVEV (reference sequence). This CDR3 has 15 amino acids. Generated by immunoSEQ multiplex PCR, the TCRdb table keeps only in-frame clones and is missing some. The data contain around 68,000 clones, around 97% of them seen just once; the ten biggest clones take up about 0.26%. The TCR sequence derives from a human donor in good health. The chain links TRBV27 to TRBJ2-7; the D gene is possibly TRBD2 (5 bases). The sequencing sample was made of T cells isolated from PBMCs. CDR3: CASSFGSAGAYEQYF. The CDR3 region has the DNA TGTGCCAGCAGTTTTGGTAGCGCCGGGGCCTACGAGCAGTACTTC.